These T cell receptor beta chains were read from a single sample in a study of cytomegalovirus exposure and HLA in healthy donors. Sequencing used immunoSEQ multiplex PCR; TCRdb keeps in-frame clones, though not all of them. The repertoire consists of about 160,000 clones, with 75% to 85% occurring once and the leading ten covering about 4.3%. Material for sequencing was PBMCs. Receptors originate from a man aged 25-45 years in good health and CMV-seronegative. Both conserved end residues are part of each CDR3. The order of the fields is J gene, D gene, clone size, V gene, CDR3 protein, CDR3 DNA. D genes are given only for firm matches. Clone size is given for some rows only: seen once, a few or many times, or a class if the clone is expanded.

TRBJ1-5	-	once	TRBV11-2	CASSASWSDQPQHF	TGTGCCAGCAGCGCCAGTTGGAGCGATCAGCCCCAGCATTTT
TRBJ1-2	TRBD1	-	TRBV27	CASSPTGDYGYTF	TGTGCCAGCAGTCCGACAGGGGACTATGGCTACACCTTC
TRBJ2-5	TRBD2	-	TRBV6-6	CASSPGLAGVETQYF	TGTGCCAGCAGCCCGGGACTAGCGGGAGTGGAGACCCAGTACTTC
TRBJ1-1	-	once	TRBV19	CASRQGLNTEAFF	TGTGCCAGTAGGCAGGGGCTAAACACTGAAGCTTTCTTT
TRBJ1-3	-	-	TRBV19	CASSIDSSGNTIYF	TGTGCCAGTAGTATTGACAGCTCTGGAAACACCATATATTTT
TRBJ2-1	TRBD2	-	TRBV4-1	CASSPGTHGRDEQFF	TGCGCCAGCAGCCCCGGGACCCACGGGAGGGATGAGCAGTTCTTC
TRBJ2-5	TRBD1	-	TRBV11-2	CASSWDRGPQETQYF	TGTGCCAGCAGCTGGGACAGGGGTCCCCAAGAGACCCAGTACTTC
TRBJ2-3	-	-	TRBV15	CATARSTDTQYF	TGTGCCACCGCCCGGAGCACAGATACGCAGTATTTT
TRBJ2-7	-	few	TRBV28	CASSISLGDEQYF	TGTGCCAGCAGTATAAGCCTAGGGGACGAGCAGTACTTC
TRBJ2-2	TRBD1	-	TRBV18	CASSVGRRQGAGELFF	TGTGCCAGCTCGGTCGGTCGGAGACAGGGGGCCGGGGAGCTGTTTTTT
TRBJ2-5	TRBD2	-	TRBV9	CASSVHLGLAGRETQYF	TGTGCCAGCAGCGTACACTTGGGACTAGCGGGGCGAGAGACCCAGTACTTC
TRBJ2-1	-	-	TRBV19	CASTKSVRGPYNEQFF	TGTGCCAGTACGAAATCGGTAAGGGGCCCCTACAATGAGCAGTTCTTC
TRBJ1-6	TRBD1	-	TRBV5-1	CASSLVGQNSPLHF	TGCGCCAGCAGCTTGGTGGGACAGAATTCACCCCTCCACTTT
TRBJ1-3	-	-	TRBV7-2	CASSLRVGGTGNTIYF	TGTGCCAGCAGCCTAAGGGTAGGGGGTACTGGAAACACCATATATTTT
TRBJ2-7	-	once	TRBV18	CASSPGTFTYEQYF	TGTGCCAGCTCACCCGGGACATTTACCTACGAGCAGTACTTC
TRBJ2-7	-	-	TRBV14	CASGGSSYEQYF	TGTGCCAGCGGGGGCTCCTCCTACGAGCAGTACTTC
TRBJ2-5	-	-	TRBV7-9	CASSLAGGPHQETQYF	TGTGCCAGCAGCTTAGCGGGGGGACCCCACCAAGAGACCCAGTACTTC
TRBJ1-2	TRBD1	few	TRBV27	CASNADRGLLSGYTF	TGTGCCAGCAACGCCGACAGGGGGCTTCTCAGTGGCTACACCTTC
TRBJ2-1	TRBD2	-	TRBV13	CASSLGAGGYNEQFF	TGTGCCAGCAGCCTCGGAGCGGGAGGGTACAATGAGCAGTTCTTC
TRBJ1-2	-	-	TRBV9	CASSVGATRSDYGYTF	TGTGCCAGCAGCGTAGGGGCAACTCGATCGGACTATGGCTACACCTTC
TRBJ1-2	TRBD1	few	TRBV11-2	CASSSDGTGGFDGYTF	TGTGCCAGCAGCTCTGATGGGACAGGGGGCTTTGATGGCTACACCTTC
TRBJ1-2	-	-	TRBV28	CASSSRGRYNYGYTF	TGTGCCAGCTCCTCCAGGGGCAGATATAACTATGGCTACACCTTC
TRBJ1-2	-	-	TRBV29-1	CSVRGGYGYTF	TGCAGCGTTAGAGGGGGCTATGGCTACACCTTC
TRBJ1-2	TRBD1	-	TRBV5-1	CASSLEGQNYGYTF	TGCGCCAGCAGCTTGGAGGGACAGAACTATGGCTACACCTTC